This T cell receptor (beta chain) appears in the sequencing data of a study of shared clonotypes between healthy human individuals. For the study at large: Researchers assigned three CD4 naive, three CD4 memory, two CD8 naive and one CD8 memory plate to each donor.

The CDR3 spans 12 residues. The V and J ends lost 6 bases and 4 bases respectively, with 8 bases between them. Germline V gene lookup returns CDR1 PRHDT and CDR2 FYEKMQ (reference sequence). Profiling relied on immunoSEQ multiplex PCR, and the TCRdb table lists in-frame clones only, not all of them. The table has hundreds of thousands of clones, 90% to 97% seen once; the top ten hold 0.11%. Naive CD8 populations comprised CD45RO-negative cells positively selected for CCR7, excluding terminally differentiated effector memory CD45RA+ cells. The sequencing input was naive CD8+ T cells sorted from blood. The source of this sequence is a woman aged 25 to 39 in good health. The V and J genes are TRBV13 and TRBJ2-3; the D is unclear. The DNA for the CDR3 is TGTGCCAGCAGGTCCCTTTCAGATACGCAGTATTTT. Residues: CASRSLSDTQYF.